This TCR beta chain was sequenced in a study of blood T cells in healthy people across ages. Together with a sample-barcoded 5' primer, a J-beta primer mix was included in a second PCR lasting about 6 to 11 cycles. A single record per CDR3 protein comes from TCRdb applying MiXCR to the 5' RACE reads. The sample has about 580,000 distinct CDR3 sequences, around 48% seen once; the top ten hold just under 25%. Only a few counts were recorded for this clonotype. The sequenced material came from blood. This TCR was sampled from a man aged 80 or over in good health.

The CDR3 here is CASSLVGAAAGGTQYF. The CDR3 DNA sequence: TGTGCCAGCAGCTTAGTTGGCGCGGCCGCCGGGGGTACGCAGTATTTT. The V call is TRBV7-2, the J call TRBJ2-3; D perhaps matches TRBD2 (6 bases). Per the germline V gene, CDR1 is SGHTA and CDR2 is FQGNSA. V lost 1 base and J lost 8, with 19 bases in between. This CDR3 region has 16 residues.